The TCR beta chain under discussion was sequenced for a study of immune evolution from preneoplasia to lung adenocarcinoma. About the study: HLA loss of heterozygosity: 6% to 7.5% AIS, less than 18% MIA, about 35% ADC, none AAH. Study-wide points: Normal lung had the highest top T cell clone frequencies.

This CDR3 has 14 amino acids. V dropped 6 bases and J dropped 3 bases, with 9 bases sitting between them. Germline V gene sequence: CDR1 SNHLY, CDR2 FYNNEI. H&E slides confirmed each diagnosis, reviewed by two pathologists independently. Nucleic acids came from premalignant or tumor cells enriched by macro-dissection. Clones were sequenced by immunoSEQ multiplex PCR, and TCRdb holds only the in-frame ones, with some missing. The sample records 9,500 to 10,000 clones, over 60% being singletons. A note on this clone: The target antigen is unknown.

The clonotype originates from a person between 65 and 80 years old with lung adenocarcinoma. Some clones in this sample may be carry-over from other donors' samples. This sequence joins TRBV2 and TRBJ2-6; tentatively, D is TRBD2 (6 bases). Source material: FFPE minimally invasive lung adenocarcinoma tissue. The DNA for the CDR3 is TGTGCCAGCAGGGAGGGTAGTGGGGCCAACGTCCTGACTTTC. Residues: CASREGSGANVLTF.